This TCR beta chain is drawn from a study of blood T cells in healthy people across ages. The second PCR ran 7 to 11 cycles with a sample-barcoded 5' primer and J-beta primers. TCRdb re-called the 5' RACE reads through MiXCR, storing one row per CDR3 protein. The sample includes some 900,000 distinct CDR3 sequences, about 44% of them seen just once. Study-wide results and limits: In the absence of known donor CMV status, changes in expanded clonotypes were possibly confounded.

This CDR3 contains 13 residues. Germline assignment: CDR1 MNHEY and CDR2 SVGAGI. Trimming took 6 bases from V and 0 from J, leaving 9 bases between them. As concerns this clonotype: What it binds is unknown. This may stem from a read error, because a much larger clone lies one nucleotide away.

This TCR was sampled from a young man in good health. The chain carries TRBV6-5 and TRBJ2-7, with D possibly TRBD2 on 7 matching bases. Sequencing used blood. The DNA for the CDR3 is TGTGCCAGCAGGGCGGGGGCCTCCTACGAGCAGTACTTC. Protein sequence: CASRAGASYEQYF.